This TCR beta chain comes out of a study of cytomegalovirus exposure and HLA in healthy donors. Across the whole study: Early released data comprised tens of millions of unique TCRs from HLA-typed donors.

The sample holds a few counts of this clone. Its antigen is unknown. The germline V gene encodes CDR1 MRHNA and CDR2 SNTAGT. The ends lost 0 bases at V and 9 bases at J; junction bases unmatched: 7. There are 15 residues in the CDR3. General study points: An analysis was carried out later, and it reportedly showed fewer N-insertions in an Asian-associated ancestry cluster than the approximately 660-donor mean. It has been reported that TCR beta sequences accurately predicted the HLA-A and HLA-B alleles of most subjects.

The study ran its PCR with 60 Vbeta and 13 Jbeta primers. Sequencing used immunoSEQ multiplex PCR; TCRdb keeps in-frame clones, though not all of them. The sample lists 130,000 to 150,000 clones, about 70% occurring once. The clonotype originates from a young man in good health and CMV-seronegative. The J gene is TRBJ2-1, the V gene TRBV6-4; 8 bases are a match to TRBD1. The source material was PBMCs. In nucleotides, the CDR3 is TGTGCCAGCAGTGACTCGAGGGCAGGGGGCAGTGAGCAGTTCTTC. It codes for CASSDSRAGGSEQFF.